This TCR beta chain was documented in a study of blood T cell repertoires in COVID-19. Study details: Material from acute and convalescent COVID-19 was sourced from the United States, Italy and Spain.

Germline values: CDR1 MNHEY, CDR2 SMNVEV (reference sequence). The ends were cut back, 11 bases at V and 1 base at J, with 14 bases in the middle. The CDR3 length is 14 residues. Profiling relied on immunoSEQ multiplex PCR, and the TCRdb table lists in-frame clones only, not all of them. The sample yields roughly 110,000 clones, 85% seen once. The TCR sequence derives from a man aged 40-49 years with acute or convalescent COVID-19. The sample comprised peripheral blood. The chain combines TRBV27 with TRBJ1-4; no clear D gene. Written as DNA, the CDR3 is TGTGCCTCCCGACTCGGCCGAACTAATGAAAAACTGTTTTTT. This translates into CASRLGRTNEKLFF.